This T cell receptor (beta chain) stems from a study of blood T cell repertoires in COVID-19. Looking at the study overall: PBMCs, B-cell-depleted T cells, or T cells were the source of the cDNA or gDNA that made up the material.

This CDR3 contains 15 residues. The germline gives CDR1 SGHAT, CDR2 FQNNGV. V was clipped by 5 bases and J by 2 bases, with 15 bases between them. Original methodology: Counts of nucleated cells, estimated from reference gene primer amplification, were obtained. Sequenced by immunoSEQ multiplex PCR; TCRdb stores in-frame clones only, minus some. The D gene and trimming were derived from the DNA, and the V and J assignments and clone size from that table. This table holds around 110,000 clones, approximately 86% found once. The chain combines TRBV11-2 with TRBJ1-2; D is possibly TRBD1 (5 bases). The sequencing input was peripheral blood. The receptor comes from a man in his forties with acute or convalescent COVID-19. The CDR3 nucleotides are TGTGCCAGCAGCCCGGCGGGGGTTCCCAACTATGGCTACACCTTC. As protein: CASSPAGVPNYGYTF. Supplemented by reference TRBV11-2 and TRBJ1-2, the full variable domain reads EAGVAQSPRYKIIEKRQSVAFWCNPISGHATLYWYQQILGQGPKLLIQFQNNGVVDDSQLPKDRFSAERLKGVDSTLKIQPAKLEDSAVYLCASSPAGVPNYGYTFGSGTRLTVV.